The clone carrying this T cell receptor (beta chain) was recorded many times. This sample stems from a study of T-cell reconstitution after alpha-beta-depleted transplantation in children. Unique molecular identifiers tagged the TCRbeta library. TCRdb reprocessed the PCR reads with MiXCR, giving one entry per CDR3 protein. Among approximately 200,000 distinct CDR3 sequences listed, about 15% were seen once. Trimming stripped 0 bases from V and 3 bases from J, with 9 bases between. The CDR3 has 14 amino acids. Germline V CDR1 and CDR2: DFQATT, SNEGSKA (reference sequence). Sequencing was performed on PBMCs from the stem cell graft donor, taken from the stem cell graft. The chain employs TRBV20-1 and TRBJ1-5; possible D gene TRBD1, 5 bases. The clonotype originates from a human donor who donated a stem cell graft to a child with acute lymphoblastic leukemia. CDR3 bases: TGCAGTGCTAGAGATGGGACTCTCAATCAGCCCCAGCATTTT. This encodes CSARDGTLNQPQHF.